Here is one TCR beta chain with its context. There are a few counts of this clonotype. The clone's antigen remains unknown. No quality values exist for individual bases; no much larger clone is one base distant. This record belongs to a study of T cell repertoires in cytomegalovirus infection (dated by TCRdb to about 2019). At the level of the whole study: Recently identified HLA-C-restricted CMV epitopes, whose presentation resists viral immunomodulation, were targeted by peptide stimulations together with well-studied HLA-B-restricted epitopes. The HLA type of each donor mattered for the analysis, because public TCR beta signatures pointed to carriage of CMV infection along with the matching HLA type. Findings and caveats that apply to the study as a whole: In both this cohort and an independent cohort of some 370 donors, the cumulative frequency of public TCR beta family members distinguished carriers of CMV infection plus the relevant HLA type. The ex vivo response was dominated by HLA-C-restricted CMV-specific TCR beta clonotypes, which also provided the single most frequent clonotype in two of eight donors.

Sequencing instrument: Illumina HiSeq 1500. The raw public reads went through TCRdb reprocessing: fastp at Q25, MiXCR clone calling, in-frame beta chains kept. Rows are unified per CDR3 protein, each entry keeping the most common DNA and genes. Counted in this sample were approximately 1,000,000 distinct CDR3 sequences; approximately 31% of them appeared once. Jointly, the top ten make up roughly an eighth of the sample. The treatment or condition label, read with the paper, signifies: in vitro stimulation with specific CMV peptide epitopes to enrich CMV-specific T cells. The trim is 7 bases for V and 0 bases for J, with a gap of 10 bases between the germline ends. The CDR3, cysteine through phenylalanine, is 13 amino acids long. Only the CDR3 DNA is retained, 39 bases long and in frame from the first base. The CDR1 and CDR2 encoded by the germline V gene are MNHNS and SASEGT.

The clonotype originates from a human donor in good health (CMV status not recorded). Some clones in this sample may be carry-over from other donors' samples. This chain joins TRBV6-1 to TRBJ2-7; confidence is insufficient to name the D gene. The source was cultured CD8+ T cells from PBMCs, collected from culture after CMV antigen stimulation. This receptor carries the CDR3 CASNVYTSYEQYF. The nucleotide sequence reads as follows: TGTGCCAGCAATGTTTACACCTCCTACGAGCAGTACTTC.